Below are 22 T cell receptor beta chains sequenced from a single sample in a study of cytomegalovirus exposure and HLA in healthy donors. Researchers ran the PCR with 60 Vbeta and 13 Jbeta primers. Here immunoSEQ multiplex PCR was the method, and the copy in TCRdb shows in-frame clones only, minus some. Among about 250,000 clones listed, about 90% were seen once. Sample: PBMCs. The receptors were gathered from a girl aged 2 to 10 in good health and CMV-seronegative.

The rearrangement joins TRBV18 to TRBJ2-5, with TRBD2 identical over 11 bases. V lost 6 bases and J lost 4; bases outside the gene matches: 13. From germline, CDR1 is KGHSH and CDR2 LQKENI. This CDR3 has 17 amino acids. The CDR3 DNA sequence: TGTGCCAGCTCGCCTCGATGGGAAGGACTAGCGGGAGAGACCCAGTACTTC. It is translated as CASSPRWEGLAGETQYF. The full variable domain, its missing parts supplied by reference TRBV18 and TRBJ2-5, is NAGVMQNPRHLVRRRGQEARLRCSPMKGHSHVYWYRQLPEEGLKFMVYLQKENIIDESGMPKERFSAEFPKEGPSILRIQQVVRGDSAAYFCASSPRWEGLAGETQYFGPGTRLLVL.

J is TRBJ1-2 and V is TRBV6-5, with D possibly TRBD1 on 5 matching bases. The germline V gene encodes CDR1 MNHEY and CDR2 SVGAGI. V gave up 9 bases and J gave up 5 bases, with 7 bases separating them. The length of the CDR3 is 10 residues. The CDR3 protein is CARGGYGYTF. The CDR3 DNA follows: TGTGCCAGGGGGGGTTATGGCTACACCTTC.

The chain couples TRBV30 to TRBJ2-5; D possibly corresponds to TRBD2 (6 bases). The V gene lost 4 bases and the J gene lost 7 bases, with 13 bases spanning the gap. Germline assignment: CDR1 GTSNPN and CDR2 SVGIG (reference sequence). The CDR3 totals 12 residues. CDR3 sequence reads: CAWNPSVGTQYF. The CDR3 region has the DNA TGTGCCTGGAACCCTAGCGTAGGGACCCAGTACTTC.

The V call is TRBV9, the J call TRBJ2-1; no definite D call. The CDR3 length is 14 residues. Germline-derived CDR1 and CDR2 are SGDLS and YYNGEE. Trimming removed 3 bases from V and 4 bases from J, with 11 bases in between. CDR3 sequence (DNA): TGTGCCAGCAGCGCGACACCCTCGTACAATGAGCAGTTCTTC. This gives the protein CASSATPSYNEQFF.

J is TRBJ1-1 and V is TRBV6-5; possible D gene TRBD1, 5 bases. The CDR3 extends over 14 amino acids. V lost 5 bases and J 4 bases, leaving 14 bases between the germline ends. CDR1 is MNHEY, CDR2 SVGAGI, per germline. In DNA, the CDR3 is TGTGCCAGCAGTCCGGACGGAAGGGGCACTGAAGCTTTCTTT. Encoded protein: CASSPDGRGTEAFF.

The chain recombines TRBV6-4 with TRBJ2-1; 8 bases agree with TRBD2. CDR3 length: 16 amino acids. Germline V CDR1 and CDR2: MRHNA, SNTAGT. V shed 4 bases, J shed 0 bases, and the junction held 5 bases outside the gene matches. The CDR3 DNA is TGTGCCAGCAGTGGAGTAGCGGGGTCCTCCTACAATGAGCAGTTCTTC. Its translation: CASSGVAGSSYNEQFF.

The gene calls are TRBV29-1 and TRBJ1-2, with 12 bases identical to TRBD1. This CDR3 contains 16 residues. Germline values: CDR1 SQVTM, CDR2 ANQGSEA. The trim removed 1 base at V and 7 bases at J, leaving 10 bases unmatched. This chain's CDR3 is CSVEGRWGQGAVGYTF. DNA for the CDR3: TGCAGCGTTGAAGGGCGGTGGGGACAGGGGGCCGTTGGCTACACCTTC.

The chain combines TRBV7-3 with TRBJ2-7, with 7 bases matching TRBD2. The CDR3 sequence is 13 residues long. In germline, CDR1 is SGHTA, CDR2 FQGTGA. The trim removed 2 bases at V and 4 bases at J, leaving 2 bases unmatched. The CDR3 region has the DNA TGTGCCAGCAGCTTAGGGGGGGGGTACGAGCAGTACTTC. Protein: CASSLGGGYEQYF.

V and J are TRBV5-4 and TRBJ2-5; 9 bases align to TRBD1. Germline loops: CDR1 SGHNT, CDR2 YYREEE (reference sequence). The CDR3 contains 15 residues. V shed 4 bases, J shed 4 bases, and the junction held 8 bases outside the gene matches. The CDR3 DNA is TGTGCCAGCAGCCCGATCGACAGGGGGGTAGAGACCCAGTACTTC. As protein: CASSPIDRGVETQYF. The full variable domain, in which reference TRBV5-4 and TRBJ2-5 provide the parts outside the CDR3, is ETGVTQSPTHLIKTRGQQVTLRCSSQSGHNTVSWYQQALGQGPQFIFQYYREEENGRGNFPPRFSGLQFPNYSSELNVNALELDDSALYLCASSPIDRGVETQYFGPGTRLLVL.

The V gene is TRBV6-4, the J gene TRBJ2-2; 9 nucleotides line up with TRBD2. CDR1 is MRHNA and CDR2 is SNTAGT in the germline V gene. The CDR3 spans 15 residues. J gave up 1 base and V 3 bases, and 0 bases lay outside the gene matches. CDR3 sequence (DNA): TGTGCCAGCAGTGAGACTAGCGGGAACACCGGGGAGCTGTTTTTT. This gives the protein CASSETSGNTGELFF.

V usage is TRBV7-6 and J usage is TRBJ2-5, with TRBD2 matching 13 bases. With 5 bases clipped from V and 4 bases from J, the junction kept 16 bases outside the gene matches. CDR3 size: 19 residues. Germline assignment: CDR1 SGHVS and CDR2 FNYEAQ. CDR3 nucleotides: TGTGCCAGCAGCCCCAGAGGAGGACTAGCGGGAGTGGGCCTAGAGACCCAGTACTTC. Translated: CASSPRGGLAGVGLETQYF.

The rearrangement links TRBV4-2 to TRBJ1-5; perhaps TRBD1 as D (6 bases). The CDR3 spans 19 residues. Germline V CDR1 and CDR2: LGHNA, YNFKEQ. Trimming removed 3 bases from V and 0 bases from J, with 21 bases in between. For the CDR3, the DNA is TGTGCCAGCAGCCACACCAATCCGACAGGCGAGGATAGCAATCAGCCCCAGCATTTT. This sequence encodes CASSHTNPTGEDSNQPQHF.

The CDR3 DNA is TGTGCCAGCAGCTCAGGGGGACAATACGAGCAGTACTTC. The encoded protein is CASSSGGQYEQYF. The V call is TRBV9, the J call TRBJ2-7, with 7 bases fitting TRBD1. The germline V gene encodes CDR1 SGDLS and CDR2 YYNGEE. This CDR3 has 13 residues. V lost 4 bases, J lost 4 bases, and 5 bases stayed unmatched.

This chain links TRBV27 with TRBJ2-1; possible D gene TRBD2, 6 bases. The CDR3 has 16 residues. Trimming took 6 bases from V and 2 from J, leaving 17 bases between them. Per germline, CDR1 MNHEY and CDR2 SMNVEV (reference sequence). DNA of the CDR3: TGTGCCAGCAGCACAATGGCGGGACGAACCTACAATGAGCAGTTCTTC. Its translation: CASSTMAGRTYNEQFF.

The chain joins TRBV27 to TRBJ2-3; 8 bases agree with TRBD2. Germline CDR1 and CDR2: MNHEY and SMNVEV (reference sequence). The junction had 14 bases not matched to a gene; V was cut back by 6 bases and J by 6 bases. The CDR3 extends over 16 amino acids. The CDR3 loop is CASSRTGRGAVDTQYF. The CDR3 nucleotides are TGTGCCAGCAGCCGCACTGGGCGGGGGGCCGTGGATACGCAGTATTTT.

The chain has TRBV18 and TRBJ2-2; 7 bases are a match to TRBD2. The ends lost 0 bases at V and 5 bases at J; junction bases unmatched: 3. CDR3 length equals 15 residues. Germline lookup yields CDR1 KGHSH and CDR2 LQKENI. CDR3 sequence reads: CASSPPSAGTGELFF. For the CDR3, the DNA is TGTGCCAGCTCACCACCTTCAGCGGGGACCGGGGAGCTGTTTTTT.

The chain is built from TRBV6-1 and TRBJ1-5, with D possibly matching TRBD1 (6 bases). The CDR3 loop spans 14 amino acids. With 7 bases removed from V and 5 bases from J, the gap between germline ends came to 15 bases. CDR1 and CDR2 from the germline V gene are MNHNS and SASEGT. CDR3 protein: CASTEGGADQPQHF. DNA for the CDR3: TGTGCCAGCACCGAGGGGGGGGCGGATCAGCCCCAGCATTTT.

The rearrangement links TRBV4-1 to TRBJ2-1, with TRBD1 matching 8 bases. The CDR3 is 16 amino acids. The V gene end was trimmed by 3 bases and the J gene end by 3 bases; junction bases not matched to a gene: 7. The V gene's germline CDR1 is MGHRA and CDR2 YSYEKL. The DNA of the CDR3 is TGCGCCAGCAGCCAGCTGGGCAGGGGGCTCTACAATGAGCAGTTCTTC. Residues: CASSQLGRGLYNEQFF.

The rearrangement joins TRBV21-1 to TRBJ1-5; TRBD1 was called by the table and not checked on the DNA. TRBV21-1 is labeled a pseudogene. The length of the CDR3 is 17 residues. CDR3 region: CASSTYLGQADNQPQHF. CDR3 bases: TGTGCCAGCAGCACTTACTTAGGACAGGCAGACAATCAGCCCCAGCATTTT.

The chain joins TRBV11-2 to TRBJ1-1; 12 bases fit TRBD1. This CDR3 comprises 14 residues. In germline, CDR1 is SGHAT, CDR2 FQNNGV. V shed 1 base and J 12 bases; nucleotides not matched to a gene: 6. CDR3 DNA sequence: TGTGCCAGCAGCTTAGCGGGACAGGGGGCTAAATCTTTCTTT. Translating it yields CASSLAGQGAKSFF.

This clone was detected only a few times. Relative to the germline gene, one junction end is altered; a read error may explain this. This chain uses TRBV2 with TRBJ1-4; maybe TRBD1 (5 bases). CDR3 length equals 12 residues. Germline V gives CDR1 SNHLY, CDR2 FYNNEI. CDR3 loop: CASREGLEKLFF. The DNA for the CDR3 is TGTGCTAGCAGGGAGGGGCTTGAAAAACTGTTTTTT.

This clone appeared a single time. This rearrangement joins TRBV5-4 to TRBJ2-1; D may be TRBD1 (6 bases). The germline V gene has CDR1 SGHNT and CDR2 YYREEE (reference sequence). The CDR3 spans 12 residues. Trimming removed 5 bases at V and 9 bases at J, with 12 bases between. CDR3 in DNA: TGTGCCAGCAGTAAACAGGGTGGTGAGCAGTTCTTC. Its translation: CASSKQGGEQFF.